These 8 T cell receptor beta chains were sequenced from one sample in a study of low-dose radiotherapy and immunotherapy resistance in tumors. Time point here: before trial treatment. Both TCRalpha and TCRbeta chains were reverse transcribed with V-gene-specific primers. Using a constant-region primer together with a V-primer adapter, TCRs were subjected to 20 to 25 PCR cycles of amplification. TCRdb redid the calling of the reads with MiXCR, one entry per CDR3 protein. The profile shows around 80,000 distinct CDR3 sequences, under 20% of them singletons. The sequencing here drew on PBMCs, taken before treatment. These receptors all come from a male donor with prostate cancer.

There are a few counts of this clonotype. One end of the junction is discordant with germline, which a read error may explain. This chain connects TRBV7-7 to TRBJ2-3; 7 bases fit TRBD2. Germline-derived CDR1 and CDR2 are SSHAT and FNYEAQ (reference sequence). The CDR3 contains 15 residues. CDR3 amino acids: CASSPAGVGTDTQYF. The CDR3 nucleotides are TGTGCTAGCAGCCCCGCGGGGGTTGGGACAGATACGCAGTATTTT.

There are many counts of this clonotype. The chain is built from TRBV5-1 and TRBJ2-1; 11 positions agree with TRBD2. Germline CDR1 SGHRS, CDR2 YFSETQ. The junction had 9 bases not matched to a gene; V was cut back by 0 bases and J by 10 bases. The CDR3 is made up of 16 amino acids. The CDR3 DNA reads as TGCGCCAGCAGCTTGGCCGGTAGCGGGGGGGCCAAGGAGCAGTTCTTC. It specifies CASSLAGSGGAKEQFF.

The chain recombines TRBV12-3 or TRBV12-4 with TRBJ2-5, with 12 bases fitting TRBD2. The CDR3 is 23 residues long. V lost 7 bases, J lost 7 bases, and 34 bases stayed unmatched. Written as DNA, the CDR3 is TGTGCCAGCACCCTAGGCCTGGCTAGCGGGAGGGCCCGGTTAACCCTCGAAACCGGGACCCAGTACTTC. This gives the protein CASTLGLASGRARLTLETGTQYF.

This clonotype was seen at least ten times. CDR3 sequence (DNA): TGCAGTGCTAGTCCCTTGGCCGGGGGACCCAAAGAGACCCAGTACTTC. It encodes CSASPLAGGPKETQYF. This chain uses TRBV20-1 with TRBJ2-5; possibly TRBD2 for D (6 bases). With 3 bases removed from V and 3 bases from J, the gap between germline ends came to 20 bases. Germline values: CDR1 DFQATT, CDR2 SNEGSKA (reference sequence). The CDR3 is 16 amino acids.

This clonotype was picked up many times. This chain uses TRBV7-2 with TRBJ2-5, with 8 bases identical to TRBD2. Looked up from germline, CDR1 is SGHTA and CDR2 is FQGNSA. The CDR3 has 17 residues. V trimming: 1 base; J trimming: 2 bases; junction bases outside the gene matches: 9. As DNA, the CDR3 is TGTGCCAGCAGCTTAGGTCCCCCGTCTAGCGGGCAAGAGACCCAGTACTTC. It is translated as CASSLGPPSSGQETQYF. Using reference TRBV7-2 and TRBJ2-5 for the parts outside the CDR3, the full variable domain is GAGVSQSPSNKVTEKGKDVELRCDPISGHTALYWYRQSLGQGLEFLIYFQGNSAPDKSGLPSDRFSAERTGGSVSTLTIQRTQQEDSAVYLCASSLGPPSSGQETQYFGPGTRLLVL.

This clonotype was observed once. It is likely a read error: a sequence one base away is far more abundant. CDR3 in amino acids: CASSPMASSSYNEQYF. The CDR3 nucleotides read TGTGCCAGCAGTCCGATGGCGTCCAGCTCCTACAATGAGCAGTACTTC. The chain joins TRBV28 to TRBJ2-7; no clear D. Trimming shortened V by 5 bases and J by 7 bases, and 24 bases separated the two germline ends. The CDR3 extends over 16 amino acids. The germline gives CDR1 MDHEN, CDR2 SYDVKM.

This clonotype was counted ten times or more. This sequence joins TRBV20-1 and TRBJ1-5; TRBD1 is a possible D gene (5 bases). In germline, CDR1 is DFQATT, CDR2 SNEGSKA (reference sequence). The CDR3 is 17 residues long. The V end was cut by 6 bases, the J end by 0 bases, with 21 bases between. The CDR3 DNA reads as TGCAGTGCCCACAAACTAGACAGTTTAGCTAGCAATCAGCCCCAGCATTTT. Translation gives CSAHKLDSLASNQPQHF.

Comment on this clonotype: This sequence is one base from a far larger clone and is likely a read error. CDR3 DNA: TGTGCCAGCAGTTTGCCCACTCGGGCCTACGAGCAGTACTTC. The encoded protein is CASSLPTRAYEQYF. V usage is TRBV28 and J usage is TRBJ2-4; no definite D call. The J call may be faulty, since TRBJ2-7 better matches the DNA end. The CDR3 runs 14 residues. Germline-derived CDR1 and CDR2 are MDHEN and SYDVKM.